The TCR beta chain described here comes from a study of identical twins. TCRdb re-analysed the 5' RACE reads in MiXCR, keeping a single row per CDR3 protein. The sample shows 600,000 to 700,000 distinct CDR3 sequences, 21% of them seen only once. CDR3 size: 14 residues. Trimming cost V 5 bases and J 3 bases; bases outside gene matches: 4. CDR1 and CDR2 from the germline V gene are SGHAT and FQNNGV. These data are also associated with another study on T cells expressing NK-cell markers.

The receptor's source is a woman aged 18-29 years in good health. The sample was PBMCs. The rearrangement links TRBV11-2 to TRBJ2-1; 7 bases map to TRBD2. The CDR3 nucleotides are TGTGCCAGCAGCCGCGGGAGTATCTACAATGAGCAGTTCTTC. This sequence encodes CASSRGSIYNEQFF.